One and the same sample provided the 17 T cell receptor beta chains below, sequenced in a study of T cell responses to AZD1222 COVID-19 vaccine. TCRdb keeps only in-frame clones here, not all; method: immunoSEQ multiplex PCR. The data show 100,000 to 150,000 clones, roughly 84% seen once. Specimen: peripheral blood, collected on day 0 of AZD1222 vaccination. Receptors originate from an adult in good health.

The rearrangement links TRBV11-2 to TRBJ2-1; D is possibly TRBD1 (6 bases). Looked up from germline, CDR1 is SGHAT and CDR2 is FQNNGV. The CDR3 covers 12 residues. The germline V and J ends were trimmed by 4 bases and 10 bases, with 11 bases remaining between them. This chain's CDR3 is CASSSRGREQFF. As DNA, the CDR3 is TGTGCCAGCAGCTCCAGGGGAAGGGAGCAGTTCTTC.

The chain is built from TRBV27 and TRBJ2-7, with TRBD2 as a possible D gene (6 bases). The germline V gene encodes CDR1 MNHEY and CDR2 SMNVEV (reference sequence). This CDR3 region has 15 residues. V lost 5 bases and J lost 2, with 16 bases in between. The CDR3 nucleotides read TGTGCCAGCAGTCCCTCCTTGGGGGGTACCTACGAGCAGTACTTC. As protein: CASSPSLGGTYEQYF.

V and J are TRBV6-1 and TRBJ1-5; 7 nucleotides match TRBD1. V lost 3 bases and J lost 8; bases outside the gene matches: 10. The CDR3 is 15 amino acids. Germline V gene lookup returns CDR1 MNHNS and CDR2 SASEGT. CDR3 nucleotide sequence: TGTGCCAGCAGTGACCACGACAGGGAAGGTGAGCCCCAGCATTTT. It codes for CASSDHDREGEPQHF.

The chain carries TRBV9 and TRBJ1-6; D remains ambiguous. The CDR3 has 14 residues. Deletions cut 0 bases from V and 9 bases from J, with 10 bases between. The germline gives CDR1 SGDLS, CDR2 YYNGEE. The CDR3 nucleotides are TGTGCCAGCAGCGTAGAGAGCAGCCTTTCACCCCTCCACTTT. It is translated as CASSVESSLSPLHF.

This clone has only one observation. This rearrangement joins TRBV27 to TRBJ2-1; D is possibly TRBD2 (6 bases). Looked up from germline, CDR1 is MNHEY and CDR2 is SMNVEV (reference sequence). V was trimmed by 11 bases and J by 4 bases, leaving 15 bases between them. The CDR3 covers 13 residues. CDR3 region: CASAEGVYNEQFF. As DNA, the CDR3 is TGTGCCTCAGCGGAGGGAGTTTACAATGAGCAGTTCTTC.

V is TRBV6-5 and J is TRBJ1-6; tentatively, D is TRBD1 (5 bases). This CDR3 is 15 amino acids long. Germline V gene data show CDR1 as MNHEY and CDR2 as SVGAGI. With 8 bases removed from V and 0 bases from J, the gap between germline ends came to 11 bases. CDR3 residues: CASGDRRSYNSPLHF. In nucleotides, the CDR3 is TGTGCCAGCGGGGACCGCCGCTCCTATAATTCACCCCTCCACTTT.

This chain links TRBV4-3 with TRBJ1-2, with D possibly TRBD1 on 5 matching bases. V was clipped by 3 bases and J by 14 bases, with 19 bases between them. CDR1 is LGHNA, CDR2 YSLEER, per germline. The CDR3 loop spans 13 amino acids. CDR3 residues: CASSQTREGTGTF. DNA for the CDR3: TGCGCCAGCAGCCAGACACGGGAGGGGACGGGGACCTTC.

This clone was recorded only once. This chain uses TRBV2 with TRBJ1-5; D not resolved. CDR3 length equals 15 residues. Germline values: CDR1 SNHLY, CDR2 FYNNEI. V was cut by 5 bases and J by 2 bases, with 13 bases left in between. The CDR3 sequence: CASSPLRVGNQPQHF. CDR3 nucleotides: TGTGCCAGCAGTCCCCTCCGGGTCGGCAATCAGCCCCAGCATTTT.

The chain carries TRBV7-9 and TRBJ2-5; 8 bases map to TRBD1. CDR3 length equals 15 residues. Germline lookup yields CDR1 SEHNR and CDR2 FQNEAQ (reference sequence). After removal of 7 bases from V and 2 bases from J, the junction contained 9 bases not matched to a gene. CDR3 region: CASTKTGGYQETQYF. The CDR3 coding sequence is TGTGCCAGCACCAAAACAGGGGGTTATCAAGAGACCCAGTACTTC.

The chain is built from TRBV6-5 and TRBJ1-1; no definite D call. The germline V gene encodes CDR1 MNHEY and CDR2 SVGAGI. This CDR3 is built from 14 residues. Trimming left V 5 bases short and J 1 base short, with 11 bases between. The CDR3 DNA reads TGTGCCAGCAGTAAGGACGGATCGAACACTGAAGCTTTCTTT. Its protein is CASSKDGSNTEAFF.

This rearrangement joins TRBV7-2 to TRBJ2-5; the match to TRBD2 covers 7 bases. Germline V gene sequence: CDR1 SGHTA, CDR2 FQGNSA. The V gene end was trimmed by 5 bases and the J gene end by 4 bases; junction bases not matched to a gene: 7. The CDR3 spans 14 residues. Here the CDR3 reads CASSPGPSGETQYF. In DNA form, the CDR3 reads TGTGCCAGCAGCCCGGGACCTAGCGGAGAGACCCAGTACTTC.

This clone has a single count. The CDR3 DNA reads TGTGCCAGCACTCTTGTCCCCGATGACACAGATACGCAGTATTTT. Its protein product is CASTLVPDDTDTQYF. The rearrangement joins TRBV4-2 to TRBJ2-3, with unresolved D. Germline values: CDR1 LGHNA, CDR2 YNFKEQ. V lost 7 bases and J lost 2, with 16 bases in between. CDR3 size: 15 residues.

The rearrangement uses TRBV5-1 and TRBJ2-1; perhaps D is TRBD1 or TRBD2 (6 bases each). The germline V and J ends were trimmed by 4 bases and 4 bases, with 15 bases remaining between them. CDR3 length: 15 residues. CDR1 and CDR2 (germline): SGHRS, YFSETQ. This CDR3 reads CASSPEGGRYNEQFF. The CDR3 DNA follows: TGCGCCAGCAGCCCCGAAGGGGGGCGGTACAATGAGCAGTTCTTC.

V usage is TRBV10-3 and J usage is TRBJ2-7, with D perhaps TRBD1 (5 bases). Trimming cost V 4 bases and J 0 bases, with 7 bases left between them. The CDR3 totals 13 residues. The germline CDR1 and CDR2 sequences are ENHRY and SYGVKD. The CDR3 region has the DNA TGTGCCATCAGTGTGACAGTCTCCTACGAGCAGTACTTC. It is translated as CAISVTVSYEQYF.

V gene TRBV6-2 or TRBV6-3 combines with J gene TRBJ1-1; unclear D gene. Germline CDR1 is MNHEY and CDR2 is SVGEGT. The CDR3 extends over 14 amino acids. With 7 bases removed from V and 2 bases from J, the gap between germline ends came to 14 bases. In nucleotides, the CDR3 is TGTGCCAGCACCCCCTACACATCAAACACTGAAGCTTTCTTT. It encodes CASTPYTSNTEAFF.

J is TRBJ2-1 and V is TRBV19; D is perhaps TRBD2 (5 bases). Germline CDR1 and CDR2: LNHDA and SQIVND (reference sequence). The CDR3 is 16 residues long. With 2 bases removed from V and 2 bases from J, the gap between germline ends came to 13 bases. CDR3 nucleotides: TGTGCCAGTAGTATATTGAGGACTGGTACCTACAATGAGCAGTTCTTC. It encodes CASSILRTGTYNEQFF.

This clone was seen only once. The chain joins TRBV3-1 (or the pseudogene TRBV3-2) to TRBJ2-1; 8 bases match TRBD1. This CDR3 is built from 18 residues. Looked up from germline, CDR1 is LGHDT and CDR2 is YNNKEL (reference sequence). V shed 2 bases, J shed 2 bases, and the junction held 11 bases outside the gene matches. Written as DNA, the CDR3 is TGTGCCAGCAGCCAAAGATGGGCCGGGACAGGTCCCTACAATGAGCAGTTCTTC. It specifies CASSQRWAGTGPYNEQFF.